Presented here are 11 T cell receptor beta chains from one specimen sequenced in a study of immune evolution from preneoplasia to lung adenocarcinoma. The repertoire was sequenced with immunoSEQ multiplex PCR; TCRdb's copy has only in-frame clones and lacks some. The sample holds roughly 10,000 clones; roughly 70% are singletons and the top ten take 29%. Sequencing was carried out using FFPE normal lung tissue adjacent to the tumor. The receptors originated from a person in their sixties or seventies with lung adenocarcinoma. Some clones in this sample may be carry-over from other donors' samples.

The rearrangement uses TRBV11-1 and TRBJ2-3; TRBD2 aligns across 7 bases. Germline CDR1 reads SGHAT; CDR2 reads FQDESV (reference sequence). V trimming: 3 bases; J trimming: 5 bases; junction bases outside the gene matches: 11. The CDR3 sequence is 16 residues long. CDR3 sequence reads: CASSFWGGSDGDTQYF. For the CDR3, the DNA is TGTGCCAGCAGCTTTTGGGGCGGGAGTGATGGAGATACGCAGTATTTT. Full variable domain (missing parts from reference TRBV11-1 and TRBJ2-3): EAEVAQSPRYKITEKSQAVAFWCDPISGHATLYWYRQILGQGPELLVQFQDESVVDDSQLPKDRFSAERLKGVDSTLKIQPAELGDSAMYLCASSFWGGSDGDTQYFGPGTRLTVL.

This chain connects TRBV29-1 to TRBJ2-3; D uncertain. The CDR3 runs to 12 residues. Germline V gene data show CDR1 as SQVTM and CDR2 as ANQGSEA. Trimming took off 7 bases at V and 2 bases at J, with 10 bases between the two ends. CDR3 DNA: TGCAGCGCTGAGTCCCCCACAGATACGCAGTATTTT. Translating gives CSAESPTDTQYF.

A single count supports this clone. The chain is built from TRBV6-1 and TRBJ1-1, with D maybe TRBD1 (5 bases). The CDR3 has 15 residues. Germline V CDR1 and CDR2: MNHNS, SASEGT. V shed 7 bases and J shed 0 bases, with 15 bases lying between them. The CDR3 protein is CASTTMGGMNTEAFF. CDR3 sequence (DNA): TGTGCCAGCACCACAATGGGGGGGATGAACACTGAAGCTTTCTTT.

The chain joins TRBV7-9 to TRBJ2-1, with D possibly TRBD2 on 6 matching bases. Between the trimmed V and J ends, which lost 5 bases and 4 bases, there was a span of 12 bases. CDR1 is SEHNR and CDR2 is FQNEAQ in the germline V gene (reference sequence). The CDR3 has 14 residues. CDR3 nucleotide sequence: TGTGCCAGCAGCCGCAGTGGGGGGTACAATGAGCAGTTCTTC. Its protein is CASSRSGGYNEQFF. Variable domain in full (rest from reference TRBV7-9 and TRBJ2-1): DTGVSQNPRHKITKRGQNVTFRCDPISEHNRLYWYRQTLGQGPEFLTYFQNEAQLEKSRLLSDRFSAERPKGSFSTLEIQRTEQGDSAMYLCASSRSGGYNEQFFGPGTRLTVL.

This clone has only a few counts. The rearrangement links TRBV29-1 to TRBJ2-1; 7 nucleotides match TRBD1. The V gene end was trimmed by 5 bases and the J gene end by 5 bases; junction bases not matched to a gene: 3. Germline values: CDR1 SQVTM, CDR2 ANQGSEA. CDR3 size: 12 residues. The CDR3 DNA reads as TGCAGCGTTCCGACAGGGAACAATGAGCAGTTCTTC. Residues: CSVPTGNNEQFF.

The V call is TRBV5-5, the J call TRBJ2-7; D not resolved. Germline values: CDR1 SGHKS, CDR2 YYEKEE (reference sequence). The CDR3 extends over 14 amino acids. Trimming pared 2 bases from V and 3 bases from J, leaving 12 bases between. The CDR3 DNA sequence: TGTGCCAGCAGCTTAGCTCTAAACAGCTACGAGCAGTACTTC. Translated, it gives CASSLALNSYEQYF. The variable domain in full, completed from reference TRBV5-5 and TRBJ2-7, reads DAGVTQSPTHLIKTRGQQVTLRCSPISGHKSVSWYQQVLGQGPQFIFQYYEKEERGRGNFPDRFSARQFPNYSSELNVNALLLGDSALYLCASSLALNSYEQYFGPGTRLTVT.

This clone was seen a few times. The V gene is TRBV11-2, the J gene TRBJ1-2; D perhaps matches TRBD1 (5 bases). Trimming cost V 1 base and J 4 bases, with 16 bases left between them. Germline CDR1 is SGHAT and CDR2 is FQNNGV. The CDR3 consists of 16 residues. The CDR3 is CASSLGGGTDFYGYTF. As DNA, the CDR3 is TGTGCCAGCAGCTTAGGGGGGGGGACGGACTTCTATGGCTACACCTTC.

The chain combines TRBV19 with TRBJ2-3, with 7 bases that match TRBD2. CDR1 LNHDA and CDR2 SQIVND come from the germline V gene (reference sequence). The CDR3 totals 16 residues. V shed 4 bases, J shed 8 bases, and the junction held 15 bases outside the gene matches. The DNA for the CDR3 is TGTGCCAGTAGTACCACCCGGACTAGTCCTGAGGGTACGCAGTATTTT. Translating gives CASSTTRTSPEGTQYF.

CDR3 nucleotides: TGTGCCAGCAGCTTCCGGGCGGGAGGGGCAGATACGCAGTATTTT. Protein sequence: CASSFRAGGADTQYF. The V and J genes are TRBV13 and TRBJ2-3; 9 bases are a match to TRBD2. This CDR3 has 15 residues. The germline gives CDR1 PRHDT, CDR2 FYEKMQ (reference sequence). V shed 3 bases, J shed 4 bases, and the junction held 5 bases outside the gene matches.

The genes are TRBV29-1 and TRBJ2-5, with TRBD2 identical over 14 bases. Germline V gives CDR1 SQVTM, CDR2 ANQGSEA. The length of the CDR3 is 18 residues. Trimming at V came to 7 bases and at J to 5 bases, leaving 18 bases not matched to a gene. The CDR3 DNA is TGCAGCGCCTCCGGACTAGCGGGAGGTGGGGGGCCAAGGGAGACCCAGTACTTC. It codes for CSASGLAGGGGPRETQYF.

This clone came up once. The V gene is TRBV7-2, the J gene TRBJ2-3, with unresolved D. The CDR3 length is 14 residues. V lost 1 base to trimming and J lost 2 bases, with 7 bases between them. The germline CDR1 and CDR2 sequences are SGHTA and FQGNSA. The chain's CDR3 is CASSLGEPTDTQYF. CDR3 DNA: TGTGCCAGCAGCTTAGGAGAACCCACAGATACGCAGTATTTT.